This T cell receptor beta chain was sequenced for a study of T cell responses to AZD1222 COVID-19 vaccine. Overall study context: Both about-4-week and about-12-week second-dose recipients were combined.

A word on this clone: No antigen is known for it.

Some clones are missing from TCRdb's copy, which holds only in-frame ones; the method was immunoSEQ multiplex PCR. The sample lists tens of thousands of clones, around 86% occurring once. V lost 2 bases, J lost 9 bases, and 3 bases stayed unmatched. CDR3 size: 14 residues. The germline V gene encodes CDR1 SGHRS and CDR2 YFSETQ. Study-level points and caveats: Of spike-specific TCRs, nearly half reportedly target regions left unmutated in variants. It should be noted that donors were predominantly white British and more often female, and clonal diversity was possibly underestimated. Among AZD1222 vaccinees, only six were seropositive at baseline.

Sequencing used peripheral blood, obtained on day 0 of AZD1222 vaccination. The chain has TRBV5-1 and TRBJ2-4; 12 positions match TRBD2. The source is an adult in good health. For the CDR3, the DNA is TGCGCCAGCAGCTTACTGACTAGCGGGAGCATTCAGTACTTC. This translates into CASSLLTSGSIQYF.